This passage covers 27 T cell receptor beta chains from one sample sequenced in a study of T cells in Graves' hyperthyroidism and ophthalmopathy (dated by TCRdb to between 2017 and 2020). Libraries were made using multiplex PCR. Sequencer: Illumina HiSeq 2000. Amplification of TCR beta CDR3 regions was carried out from RNA transcripts. A first-round RT-PCR of the TCR CDR3 used the HTBI primer set with the Qiagen OneStep RT-PCR kit. TCRdb ran its own pipeline on the public reads, namely fastp trimming at Q25 and MiXCR clone calling, and kept in-frame beta chains. When rows share a CDR3 protein, they turn into one entry using the most common DNA and genes. For this sample there are 350,000 to 400,000 distinct CDR3 sequences; about 15% appear just once. The ten largest clonotypes hold approximately 32% of the sample. Sequences were obtained from blood. The source is a woman younger than 45 with Graves' hyperthyroidism.

This chain uses TRBV5-6 with TRBJ1-1; tentatively, D is TRBD1 (6 bases). V was trimmed by 2 bases and J by 3 bases, leaving 8 bases between them. CDR1 and CDR2 from the germline V gene are SGHDT and YYEEEE. This CDR3 has 13 amino acids. The CDR3 here is CASSFRQDTEAFF. The CDR3 DNA reads TGTGCCAGCAGCTTCCGACAGGACACTGAAGCTTTCTTT.

In its sample, this clonotype was seen many times. The chain couples TRBV6-1 to TRBJ2-7, with 12 positions matching TRBD2. CDR3 length: 17 amino acids. V gave up 5 bases and J gave up 1 base; unmatched junction bases: 9. Germline values: CDR1 MNHNS, CDR2 SASEGT. CDR3 nucleotides: TGTGCCAGCAGTTCGGGTGCACTAGCGGGAGGTTCCTACGAGCAGTACTTC. This translates into CASSSGALAGGSYEQYF.

This clonotype was counted many times. This chain uses TRBV12-3 or TRBV12-4 with TRBJ2-7; 9 bases line up with TRBD2. The length of the CDR3 is 14 residues. The J segment lost 4 bases and the V segment lost 4 bases, leaving 5 bases of the junction unmatched. CDR3 region: CASSSITSGYEQYF. The CDR3 nucleotides read TGTGCCAGCAGTTCCATCACTAGCGGGTACGAGCAGTACTTC.

The sample holds a few counts of this clonotype. The CDR3 is CASSPGSSGSYNEQFF. The DNA of the CDR3 is TGTGCCAGCAGCCCCGGGAGTAGCGGCTCCTACAATGAGCAGTTCTTC. The chain is built from TRBV12-3 or TRBV12-4 and TRBJ2-1; tentatively, D is TRBD2 (6 bases). CDR3 length equals 16 residues. Trimming stripped 6 bases from V and 0 bases from J, with 15 bases between.

This clonotype appeared many times. The rearrangement joins TRBV5-1 to TRBJ2-7, with 8 bases that match TRBD1. The CDR3 extends over 15 amino acids. CDR1 SGHRS and CDR2 YFSETQ come from the germline V gene. V dropped 3 bases and J dropped 6; count of bases not matched to a gene: 11. CDR3 residues: CASSSGQGSTSEQYF. Here the CDR3 DNA reads TGCGCCAGCAGCTCTGGACAGGGCTCTACGTCCGAGCAGTACTTC. Drawing the rest from reference TRBV5-1 and TRBJ2-7, the complete variable domain is KAGVTQTPRYLIKTRGQQVTLSCSPISGHRSVSWYQQTPGQGLQFLFEYFSETQRNKGNFPGRFSGRQFSNSRSEMNVSTLELGDSALYLCASSSGQGSTSEQYFGPGTRLTVT.

This clonotype was seen many times. This sequence joins TRBV24-1 and TRBJ1-5; 10 nucleotides agree with TRBD1. Germline lookup yields CDR1 KGHDR and CDR2 SFDVKD. J gave up 2 bases and V 2 bases, and 8 bases lay outside the gene matches. CDR3 length: 18 residues. CDR3 bases: TGTGCCACCAGTGATTCGACAGGGGGCGTCGGGGGCAATCAGCCCCAGCATTTT. Translated, it gives CATSDSTGGVGGNQPQHF.

The CDR3 DNA reads as TGTGCCAGTAGGACCCTTGGGGCAGGGAGCAATGAGCAGTTCTTC. Protein: CASRTLGAGSNEQFF. The chain uses TRBV19 and TRBJ2-1; perhaps D is TRBD1 or TRBD2 (5 bases each). Germline loops: CDR1 LNHDA, CDR2 SQIVND (reference sequence). V was trimmed by 6 bases and J by 6 bases, leaving 18 bases between them. CDR3 length: 15 amino acids.

This clonotype was seen at least ten times. CDR3 protein: CSATLRRLAGVDIQYF. In nucleotides, the CDR3 is TGCAGTGCTACCCTCCGCAGACTAGCGGGAGTAGACATTCAGTACTTC. The gene calls are TRBV20-1 and TRBJ2-4, with 12 bases aligning to TRBD2. CDR1 is DFQATT and CDR2 is SNEGSKA in the germline V gene (reference sequence). The V gene end was trimmed by 4 bases and the J gene end by 8 bases; junction bases not matched to a gene: 12. The CDR3 is 16 residues long.

Comment on this clonotype: Germline and junction disagree at one end, which may indicate a read error. J is TRBJ2-2 and V is TRBV9, with D tentatively TRBD1 or TRBD2 (5 bases each). This CDR3 comprises 18 residues. Germline V lookup: CDR1 SGDLS, CDR2 YYNGEE. The DNA of the CDR3 is TGTGCCAGCAGCCAAGAGGGCCGGGCCTCCCCGGACATCGGGGAGCTGTCTTTT. Translation gives CASSQEGRASPDIGELSF.

The chain couples TRBV24-1 to TRBJ2-1; 10 nucleotides agree with TRBD1. The ends lost 4 bases at V and 6 bases at J; junction bases unmatched: 5. The CDR3 is 15 amino acids. The V gene's germline CDR1 is KGHDR and CDR2 SFDVKD. The CDR3: CATSDGTGVRNEQFF. The CDR3 coding sequence is TGTGCCACCAGTGACGGGACAGGGGTCCGCAATGAGCAGTTCTTC.

This clonotype has a count of ten or more. This chain links TRBV6-1 with TRBJ2-3; D is unclear. Trimming shortened V by 7 bases and J by 0 bases, and 2 bases separated the two germline ends. This CDR3 contains 11 residues. Germline V gene sequence: CDR1 MNHNS, CDR2 SASEGT. The CDR3 nucleotides read TGTGCCAGCACCAGCACAGATACGCAGTATTTT. Translation gives CASTSTDTQYF.

The rearrangement links TRBV20-1 to TRBJ2-5; D unresolved. The CDR3 loop spans 15 amino acids. Trimming removed 2 bases at V and 1 base at J, with 14 bases between. Germline V gene sequence: CDR1 DFQATT, CDR2 SNEGSKA (reference sequence). The CDR3 region has the DNA TGCAGTGCTAGACTTGCGGCAGGAGCCCAAGAGACCCAGTACTTC. Protein product: CSARLAAGAQETQYF.

This clonotype was observed many times. V and J are TRBV20-1 and TRBJ2-7; D might be TRBD1 (6 bases). Germline V gives CDR1 DFQATT, CDR2 SNEGSKA (reference sequence). The CDR3 loop spans 13 amino acids. Between the trimmed V and J ends, which lost 0 bases and 4 bases, there was a span of 10 bases. Here the CDR3 reads CSAREAGEYEQYF. In DNA form, the CDR3 reads TGCAGTGCTAGAGAGGCAGGGGAGTACGAGCAGTACTTC.

The CDR3 DNA sequence: TGTGCCAGCAGTTCGACCGGGACAGATCTCGAGCAGTACTTC. This sequence encodes CASSSTGTDLEQYF. V is TRBV28 and J is TRBJ2-7, with TRBD1 identical over 7 bases. Germline V gives CDR1 MDHEN, CDR2 SYDVKM. Germline trimming cut 4 bases from V and 6 bases from J; bases unmatched to any gene: 9. This CDR3 is built from 14 residues.

This clonotype was recorded at least ten times. The CDR3 DNA reads as TGCAGCGTCGCAGCGGGAGGAGAGACCCAGTACTTC. Protein: CSVAAGGETQYF. This chain uses TRBV29-1 with TRBJ2-5, with 9 bases that match TRBD2. From germline, CDR1 is SQVTM and CDR2 ANQGSEA. Trimming took 6 bases from V and 4 from J; bases not matched to a gene: 3. The CDR3 length is 12 residues.

The chain carries TRBV12-3 or TRBV12-4 and TRBJ2-1; TRBD2 matches 10 bases. The CDR3 length is 15 residues. Trimming at V came to 2 bases and at J to 5 bases, leaving 3 bases not matched to a gene. The CDR3 spells CASSLILAGNNEQFF. The CDR3 nucleotides are TGTGCCAGCAGTTTAATACTAGCGGGGAACAATGAGCAGTTCTTC.

This clonotype was recorded a few times. The chain uses TRBV15 and TRBJ2-1; no clear D gene. CDR1 and CDR2 from the germline V gene are LNHNV and YYDKDF (reference sequence). Trimming took off 3 bases at V and 4 bases at J, with 19 bases between the two ends. The CDR3 is 17 amino acids. Here the CDR3 DNA reads TGTGCCACCAGCAGGGCCGTTCACTACGGACCTTACAATGAGCAGTTCTTC. Residues: CATSRAVHYGPYNEQFF.

This clonotype was recorded a few times. V gene TRBV6-1 combines with J gene TRBJ2-7; D is perhaps TRBD1 (6 bases). The CDR3 has 14 residues. Germline V gene lookup returns CDR1 MNHNS and CDR2 SASEGT. V dropped 6 bases and J dropped 3 bases, with 15 bases sitting between them. CDR3 in amino acids: CASRSGTTFYEQYF. The CDR3 region has the DNA TGTGCCAGCAGATCCGGGACAACCTTCTACGAGCAGTACTTC.

This chain joins TRBV9 and TRBJ2-7; perhaps TRBD2 as D (5 bases). Germline loops: CDR1 SGDLS, CDR2 YYNGEE. The CDR3 consists of 16 residues. Between the trimmed V and J ends, which lost 0 bases and 5 bases, there was a span of 18 bases. The CDR3 DNA reads as TGTGCCAGCAGCGTAGGGTTGGGTAGCGTGACAAACGAGCAGTACTTC. Protein: CASSVGLGSVTNEQYF.

This clonotype was picked up a small number of times. This chain uses TRBV7-8 with TRBJ1-5, with D possibly being TRBD1 (6 bases). CDR1 is SGHVS, CDR2 FQNEAQ, per germline. Between the trimmed V and J ends, which lost 2 bases and 2 bases, there was a span of 13 bases. CDR3 length: 16 amino acids. This CDR3 reads CASSLTSGEGNQPQHF. The CDR3 bases are TGTGCCAGCAGCTTAACCTCAGGGGAAGGCAATCAGCCCCAGCATTTT.

The chain is built from TRBV19 and TRBJ1-1, with D unclear. This CDR3 has 14 amino acids. With 4 bases removed from V and 10 bases from J, the gap between germline ends came to 19 bases. The germline gives CDR1 LNHDA, CDR2 SQIVND (reference sequence). CDR3 nucleotide sequence: TGTGCCAGTAGTACCTCTGGCTTCCGGGGAAGAGCTTTCTTT. This translates into CASSTSGFRGRAFF.

The rearrangement links TRBV6-1 to TRBJ1-6, with 7 bases aligning to TRBD1. The V segment lost 8 bases and the J segment 9 bases; nucleotides outside the gene matches: 4. CDR1 is MNHNS and CDR2 is SASEGT in the germline V gene. The CDR3 is 12 amino acids. The CDR3, as DNA: TGTGCCAGCGACAGGGTATCTTCACCCCTCCACTTT. This translates into CASDRVSSPLHF.

Many counts were recorded for this clonotype. This chain uses TRBV5-1 with TRBJ2-1; 11 nucleotides line up with TRBD2. This CDR3 region has 15 residues. In germline, CDR1 is SGHRS, CDR2 YFSETQ. The V gene end was trimmed by 2 bases and the J gene end by 7 bases; junction bases not matched to a gene: 5. The DNA of the CDR3 is TGCGCCAGCAGCTTACTAGCGGGAGTGTGGAATGAGCAGTTCTTC. It encodes CASSLLAGVWNEQFF.

The rearrangement links TRBV5-1 to TRBJ1-1; D is uncertain. The V gene's germline CDR1 is SGHRS and CDR2 YFSETQ. This CDR3 spans 12 amino acids. Trimming pared 0 bases from V and 7 bases from J, leaving 7 bases between. The CDR3 nucleotides read TGCGCCAGCAGCTTGGAGGGCTATGAAGCTTTCTTT. Amino acid sequence: CASSLEGYEAFF.

The rearrangement links TRBV3-1 to TRBJ1-5; the match to TRBD1 covers 7 bases. The V segment lost 2 bases and the J segment 7 bases; nucleotides outside the gene matches: 8. Germline V gene lookup returns CDR1 LGHDT and CDR2 YNNKEL (reference sequence). CDR3 length: 15 amino acids. The DNA for the CDR3 is TGTGCCAGCAGCCAAACGGACAGGATCGAGCAGCCCCAGCATTTT. It yields the protein CASSQTDRIEQPQHF.

This clonotype was seen only a few times. V gene TRBV7-8 combines with J gene TRBJ2-6; D remains ambiguous. With 2 bases removed from V and 2 bases from J, the gap between germline ends came to 10 bases. Germline V gene sequence: CDR1 SGHVS, CDR2 FQNEAQ. The CDR3 spans 16 residues. The CDR3 DNA follows: TGTGCCAGCAGCTTATTCCCGGGTCCTGGGGCCAACGTCCTGACTTTC. Translation: CASSLFPGPGANVLTF. Full variable domain (outside the CDR3, taken from reference TRBV7-8 and TRBJ2-6): GAGVSQSPRYKVAKRGQDVALRCDPISGHVSLFWYQQALGQGPEFLTYFQNEAQLDKSGLPSDRFFAERPEGSVSTLKIQRTQQEDSAVYLCASSLFPGPGANVLTFGAGSRLTVL.

The rearrangement uses TRBV3-1 and TRBJ2-7, with 8 bases fitting TRBD2. Trimming took 1 base from V and 6 from J; bases not matched to a gene: 11. There are 16 residues in the CDR3. Germline lookup yields CDR1 LGHDT and CDR2 YNNKEL (reference sequence). The CDR3 bases are TGTGCCAGCAGCCAAGTCGAGGGCGGGAGGAACAGCGAGCAGTACTTC. Translation gives CASSQVEGGRNSEQYF.